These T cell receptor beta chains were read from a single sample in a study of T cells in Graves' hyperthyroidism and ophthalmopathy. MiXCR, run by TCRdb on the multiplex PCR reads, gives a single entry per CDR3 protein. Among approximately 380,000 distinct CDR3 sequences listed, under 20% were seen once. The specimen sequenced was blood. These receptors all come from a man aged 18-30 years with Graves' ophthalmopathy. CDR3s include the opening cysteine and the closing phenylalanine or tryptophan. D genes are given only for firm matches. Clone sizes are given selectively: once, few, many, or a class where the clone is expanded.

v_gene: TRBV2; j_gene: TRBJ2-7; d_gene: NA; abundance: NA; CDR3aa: CAISESSRVEQYF; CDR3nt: TGTGCCATCAGTGAGTCAAGCCGGGTCGAGCAGTACTTC
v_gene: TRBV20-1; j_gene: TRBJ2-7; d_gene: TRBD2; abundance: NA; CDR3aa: CSAPPAGGPYEQYF; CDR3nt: TGCAGTGCACCTCCGGCGGGGGGGCCGTACGAGCAGTACTTC
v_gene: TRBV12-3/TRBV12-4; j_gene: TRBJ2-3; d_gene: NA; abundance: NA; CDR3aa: CASSAARAAFSTDTQYF; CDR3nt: TGTGCCAGCAGCGCGGCGAGGGCGGCCTTTAGCACAGATACGCAGTATTTT
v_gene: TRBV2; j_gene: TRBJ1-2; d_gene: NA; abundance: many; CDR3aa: CASAKQNYGYTF; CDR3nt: TGTGCCAGCGCTAAACAGAACTATGGCTACACCTTC
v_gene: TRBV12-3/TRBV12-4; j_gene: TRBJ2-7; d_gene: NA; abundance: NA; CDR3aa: CATLGPHYEQYF; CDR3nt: TGTGCCACCCTGGGACCCCACTACGAGCAGTACTTC
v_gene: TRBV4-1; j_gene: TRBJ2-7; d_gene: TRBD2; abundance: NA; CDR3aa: CASSQATSGFSYEQYF; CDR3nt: TGCGCCAGCAGCCAGGCGACTAGCGGGTTCTCCTACGAGCAGTACTTC
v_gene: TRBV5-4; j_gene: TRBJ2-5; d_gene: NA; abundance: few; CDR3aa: CASSNMTDQETQYF; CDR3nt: TGTGCCAGCAGCAATATGACTGATCAAGAGACCCAGTACTTC
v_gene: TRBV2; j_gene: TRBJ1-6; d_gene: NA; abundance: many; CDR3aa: CASSDRSSNSPLHF; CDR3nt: TGTGCCAGCAGTGACAGGTCGAGTAATTCACCCCTCCACTTT
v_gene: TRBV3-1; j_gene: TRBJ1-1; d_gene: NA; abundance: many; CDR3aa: CASSPQAGGNTEAFF; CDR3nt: TGTGCCAGCAGCCCACAAGCCGGAGGGAACACTGAAGCTTTCTTT
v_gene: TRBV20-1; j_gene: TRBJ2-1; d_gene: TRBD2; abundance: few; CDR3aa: CSARRAGGPSFDEQFF; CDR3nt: TGCAGTGCTAGGCGAGCGGGGGGCCCTAGTTTTGATGAGCAGTTCTTC
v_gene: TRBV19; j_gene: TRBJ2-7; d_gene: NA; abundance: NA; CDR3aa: CASKSAALSYEQYF; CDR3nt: TGTGCCAGTAAGTCAGCGGCTCTCTCCTACGAGCAGTACTTC
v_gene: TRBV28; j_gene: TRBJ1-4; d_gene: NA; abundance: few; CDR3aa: CASSSVIGFENEKLFF; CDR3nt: TGTGCCAGCAGTTCCGTTATAGGATTCGAGAATGAAAAACTGTTTTTT